This T cell receptor beta chain originates from a study of blood T cell repertoires in COVID-19. The overall study: Both acute and convalescent COVID-19 samples were obtained from the United States, Italy and Spain. Sample material is recorded as cDNA or gDNA derived from T cells, B-cell-depleted T cells, or PBMCs.

Authors' methods: Estimated nucleated cell counts came from reference gene primer amplification. TCRdb's copy holds only in-frame clones and misses some; the assay was immunoSEQ multiplex PCR. V and J calls and clone size are given by that table; D and trimming were obtained from the DNA. Here the sample spans more than 300,000 clones, around 88% being singletons. The CDR3 spans 13 residues. V was cut by 3 bases and J by 0 bases, with 3 bases left in between. Germline loops: CDR1 SGHRS, CDR2 YFSETQ. The clonotype originates from a woman aged 50 to 60 with acute or convalescent COVID-19. Sequenced input: peripheral blood. The rearrangement joins TRBV5-1 to TRBJ2-2; D not resolved. CDR3: CASSSANTGELFF. CDR3 nucleotide sequence: TGCGCCAGCAGCTCAGCGAACACCGGGGAGCTGTTTTTT.